Below are 24 T cell receptor beta chains sequenced from a single sample in a study of blood T cell repertoires in COVID-19. TCRdb keeps only in-frame clones here, not all; method: immunoSEQ multiplex PCR. The sample contains 70,000 to 95,000 clones, approximately 91% of which appear only once. The sample was peripheral blood. The receptors come from a man over 45 with COVID-19, enrolled during active disease.

A remark on this clone: Germline is not matched at one junction end, which may reflect a read error. The rearrangement uses TRBV29-1 and TRBJ2-1; 13 bases fit TRBD2. Per germline, CDR1 SQVTM and CDR2 ANQGSEA. The CDR3 runs 17 residues. Here the CDR3 DNA reads TGCAGCGTAGAAGGACTAGCGGGAGCCGGCTCCTACAATGAGCAGTTCTTC. It is translated as CSVEGLAGAGSYNEQFF.

The J gene is TRBJ1-1, the V gene TRBV10-3; D gene uncertain. V was cut by 7 bases and J by 1 base, with 10 bases left in between. CDR3 length equals 13 residues. From germline, CDR1 is ENHRY and CDR2 SYGVKD. The CDR3 spells CAINREGNTEAFF. CDR3 DNA: TGTGCCATCAACCGGGAGGGGAACACTGAAGCTTTCTTT.

The rearrangement joins TRBV2 to TRBJ2-2; 9 bases agree with TRBD1. CDR3 size: 14 residues. Germline assignment: CDR1 SNHLY and CDR2 FYNNEI. V gave up 8 bases and J gave up 6 bases; unmatched junction bases: 7. The CDR3 coding sequence is TGTGCCAGCGCATCACAGGGGGCGTCCGGGGAGCTGTTTTTT. This encodes CASASQGASGELFF.

The chain employs TRBV4-3 and TRBJ2-5, with D possibly TRBD2 on 6 matching bases. V lost 0 bases, J lost 5 bases, and 16 bases lay in between. In germline, CDR1 is LGHNA, CDR2 YSLEER. This CDR3 is built from 16 residues. The CDR3 reads CASSQEGPPREETQYF. The DNA for the CDR3 is TGCGCCAGCAGCCAAGAAGGGCCCCCCCGGGAGGAGACCCAGTACTTC.

The chain couples TRBV4-1 to TRBJ2-3; D is unclear. Trimming pared 0 bases from V and 4 bases from J, leaving 11 bases between. Germline lookup yields CDR1 MGHRA and CDR2 YSYEKL. There are 15 residues in the CDR3. The CDR3 coding sequence is TGCGCCAGCAGCCAAGAAGGCCCTAGAGCAGATACGCAGTATTTT. Amino acid sequence: CASSQEGPRADTQYF.

The V call is TRBV5-5, the J call TRBJ1-5; D call uncertain. Germline V gives CDR1 SGHKS, CDR2 YYEKEE (reference sequence). The V gene lost 1 base and the J gene lost 3 bases, with 11 bases spanning the gap. CDR3 length equals 15 residues. CDR3 DNA sequence: TGTGCCAGCAGCTTGTTTTCGGGGTCCAATCAGCCCCAGCATTTT. As protein: CASSLFSGSNQPQHF. Full variable domain (remainder filled in from reference TRBV5-5 and TRBJ1-5): DAGVTQSPTHLIKTRGQQVTLRCSPISGHKSVSWYQQVLGQGPQFIFQYYEKEERGRGNFPDRFSARQFPNYSSELNVNALLLGDSALYLCASSLFSGSNQPQHFGDGTRLSIL.

The J gene is TRBJ2-4, the V gene TRBV9; D might be TRBD1 (6 bases). Looked up from germline, CDR1 is SGDLS and CDR2 is YYNGEE. CDR3 length equals 16 residues. Trimming took 0 bases from V and 5 from J, leaving 15 bases between them. The CDR3 spells CASSVGLGADENIQYF. CDR3 DNA: TGTGCCAGCAGCGTAGGATTGGGGGCAGATGAAAACATTCAGTACTTC.

The CDR3 loop reads CASSKTGGVAGELFF. The CDR3 nucleotides are TGTGCCAGTAGTAAGACAGGGGGAGTCGCCGGGGAGCTGTTTTTT. The chain is built from TRBV19 and TRBJ2-2; 9 bases match TRBD1. The germline CDR1 and CDR2 sequences are LNHDA and SQIVND (reference sequence). There are 15 residues in the CDR3. V gave up 4 bases and J gave up 6 bases; unmatched junction bases: 6.

The CDR3 DNA is TGTGCCAGCAGCTTAGGGCTACAGGGTTACGAGCAGTACGTC. This codes for CASSLGLQGYEQYV. The rearrangement links TRBV13 to TRBJ2-7, with TRBD1 as a possible D gene (6 bases). Germline loops: CDR1 PRHDT, CDR2 FYEKMQ (reference sequence). This CDR3 contains 14 residues. V dropped 0 bases and J dropped 4 bases, with 10 bases sitting between them.

V and J are TRBV20-1 and TRBJ2-3; 9 bases fit TRBD2. V trimming: 3 bases; J trimming: 2 bases; junction bases outside the gene matches: 6. This CDR3 region has 15 residues. Germline assignment: CDR1 DFQATT and CDR2 SNEGSKA (reference sequence). CDR3 sequence: CSASGGTSLTDTQYF. DNA of the CDR3: TGCAGTGCTAGTGGGGGGACTAGCCTCACAGATACGCAGTATTTT.

The chain links TRBV2 to TRBJ1-2; D gene ambiguous. The V end lost 6 bases, the J end lost 6 bases, and 8 bases lay between the germline ends. The CDR3 is made up of 11 amino acids. The V gene's germline CDR1 is SNHLY and CDR2 FYNNEI. The CDR3 region is CASRESNGYTF. The CDR3 coding sequence is TGTGCCAGCAGAGAGAGTAATGGCTACACCTTC.

This chain connects TRBV5-1 to TRBJ1-1; the D is unclear. The CDR3 sequence is 13 residues long. Germline V CDR1 and CDR2: SGHRS, YFSETQ. Trimming shortened V by 4 bases and J by 4 bases, and 11 bases separated the two germline ends. This CDR3 is CASSPTEGTEAFF. Written as DNA, the CDR3 is TGCGCCAGCAGCCCGACCGAGGGCACTGAAGCTTTCTTT.

The V gene is TRBV5-1, the J gene TRBJ2-7; D remains unclear. Germline V CDR1 and CDR2: SGHRS, YFSETQ. Trimming took 5 bases from V and 3 from J, leaving 12 bases between them. This CDR3 region has 13 residues. Here the CDR3 reads CASRITEFYEQYF. The CDR3 DNA reads TGCGCCAGCAGGATAACAGAGTTCTACGAGCAGTACTTC.

This sequence joins TRBV11-2 and TRBJ2-4; a possible D gene is TRBD1 (7 bases). The CDR3 totals 14 residues. Trimming stripped 11 bases from V and 3 bases from J, with 17 bases between. Germline V gene lookup returns CDR1 SGHAT and CDR2 FQNNGV. The CDR3 spells CAHPEGAGKNIQYF. CDR3 nucleotides: TGTGCCCACCCGGAGGGGGCGGGCAAAAACATTCAGTACTTC.

The chain employs TRBV18 and TRBJ1-3, with D perhaps matching TRBD1 (6 bases). The CDR3 is 17 amino acids. V was clipped by 1 base and J by 0 bases, with 13 bases between them. Germline V gene data show CDR1 as KGHSH and CDR2 as LQKENI. The CDR3 is CASSPRTGTTSGNTIYF. Here the CDR3 DNA reads TGTGCCAGCTCACCACGTACAGGGACTACCTCTGGAAACACCATATATTTT.

The rearrangement uses TRBV5-1 and TRBJ1-4, with 7 bases matching TRBD1. V trimming: 4 bases; J trimming: 8 bases; junction bases outside the gene matches: 14. Germline CDR1 SGHRS, CDR2 YFSETQ. The CDR3 sequence is 16 residues long. Here the CDR3 DNA reads TGCGCCAGCAGCCCCCGCGCGGACCAGGGGGGCGAAAAACTGTTTTTT. This encodes CASSPRADQGGEKLFF.

The chain uses TRBV7-9 and TRBJ1-2; D call uncertain. V dropped 3 bases and J dropped 7 bases, with 21 bases sitting between them. Looked up from germline, CDR1 is SEHNR and CDR2 is FQNEAQ (reference sequence). This CDR3 has 16 residues. CDR3 region: CASSFGSQALSSGYTF. Here the CDR3 DNA reads TGTGCCAGCAGCTTCGGCTCTCAGGCCCTAAGTAGTGGCTACACCTTC.

The chain is built from TRBV24-1 and TRBJ2-3; 14 bases align to TRBD2. The CDR3 is 18 amino acids. Germline CDR1 and CDR2: KGHDR and SFDVKD. V was clipped by 4 bases and J by 6 bases; unmatched bases: 11. CDR3 sequence (DNA): TGTGCCACCAGTGACCCCGGGGGGACTAGCGGGAGTCAGGATACGCAGTATTTT. It translates to CATSDPGGTSGSQDTQYF.

V usage is TRBV18 and J usage is TRBJ2-7; TRBD2 might be the D (6 bases). CDR1 is KGHSH, CDR2 LQKENI, per germline. This CDR3 has 15 amino acids. Trimming left V 1 base short and J 5 bases short, with 15 bases between. As DNA, the CDR3 is TGTGCCAGCTCACCACGGCTAGCGAGAGGGGACGAGCAGTACTTC. Its protein product is CASSPRLARGDEQYF.

This clone was picked up a small number of times. J is TRBJ1-5 and V is TRBV19, with a possible D match to TRBD1 (5 bases). This CDR3 has 16 residues. Between the trimmed V and J ends, which lost 0 bases and 0 bases, there was a span of 9 bases. Per germline, CDR1 LNHDA and CDR2 SQIVND (reference sequence). DNA for the CDR3: TGTGCCAGTAGTATAGAGACAGTGTATAGCAATCAGCCCCAGCATTTT. Protein product: CASSIETVYSNQPQHF.

This chain links TRBV7-9 with TRBJ2-7, with a weak D call TRBD2 (6 bases). The CDR3 runs to 14 residues. Germline loops: CDR1 SEHNR, CDR2 FQNEAQ (reference sequence). The germline V and J ends were trimmed by 6 bases and 4 bases, with 16 bases remaining between them. The CDR3 DNA reads TGTGCCAGCAGTTCGGGGGTATGGAGTTACGAGCAGTACTTC. Residues: CASSSGVWSYEQYF.

This chain joins TRBV28 and TRBJ2-7, with 7 bases identical to TRBD1. The CDR3 consists of 16 residues. Germline trimming cut 4 bases from V and 2 bases from J; bases unmatched to any gene: 11. Germline V lookup: CDR1 MDHEN, CDR2 SYDVKM. The CDR3 spells CASSSLRQGGPYEQYF. DNA of the CDR3: TGTGCCAGCAGTTCCCTCCGACAGGGTGGCCCCTACGAGCAGTACTTC.

The chain joins TRBV6-2 or TRBV6-3 to TRBJ2-3; TRBD2 matches at 12 bases. CDR3 length: 17 residues. Germline values: CDR1 MNHEY, CDR2 SVGEGT. After removal of 5 bases from V and 0 bases from J, the junction contained 6 bases not matched to a gene. This chain's CDR3 is CASSKTSGSPSTDTQYF. CDR3 sequence (DNA): TGTGCCAGCAGTAAGACTAGCGGGAGTCCTAGCACAGATACGCAGTATTTT.

The CDR3 nucleotides are TGCGCCAGCAGGCTAGCGGGAGTGGCGGACACCGGGGAGCTGTTTTTT. Residues: CASRLAGVADTGELFF. V usage is TRBV10-1 and J usage is TRBJ2-2; 10 bases agree with TRBD2. After removal of 6 bases from V and 3 bases from J, the junction contained 7 bases not matched to a gene. The germline CDR1 and CDR2 sequences are WNHNN and SYGVQD (reference sequence). CDR3 length: 16 residues.